Listed below are T cell receptor beta chains from one sample, sequenced in a study of blood T cell repertoires in COVID-19. Assay: immunoSEQ multiplex PCR; the TCRdb copy retains only in-frame clones and omits some. The sample carries 60,000 to 80,000 clones, around 85% recorded once. The sample consisted of peripheral blood. The receptors here all came from a man in his forties or fifties with acute or convalescent COVID-19. Each CDR3 is given without its conserved first and last residue.

>14|TRBV7-8|TRBJ2-5
ASSVGNRGRGETQY
>12|TRBV5-1|TRBJ1-1
ASSSQQGNTEAF
>15|TRBV10-2|TRBJ2-3
ASSESLAGGSSDTQY
>14|TRBV5-6|TRBJ2-7
ASSLGLAGTFVEQY
>12|TRBV9|TRBJ2-3
ASTQGSNTDTQY
>12|TRBV5-1|TRBJ2-1
ASREGTSVPEQF
>17|TRBV9|TRBJ2-2
ASSYNTKQGAQNTGELF
>13|TRBV7-2|TRBJ2-1
ASSFVGLASDEQF
>11|TRBV2|TRBJ2-3
ASKRGDTDTQY
>13|TRBV6-5|TRBJ2-5
ASSRTGQAGETQY